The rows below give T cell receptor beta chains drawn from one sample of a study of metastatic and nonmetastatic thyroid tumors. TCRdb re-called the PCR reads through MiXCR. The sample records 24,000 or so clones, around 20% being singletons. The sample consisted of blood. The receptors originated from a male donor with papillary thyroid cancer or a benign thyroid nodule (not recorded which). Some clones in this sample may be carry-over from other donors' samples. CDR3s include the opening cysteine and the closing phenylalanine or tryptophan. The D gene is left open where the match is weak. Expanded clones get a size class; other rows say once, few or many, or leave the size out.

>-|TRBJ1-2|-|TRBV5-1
TGCGCCAGCAGCTTGATTTACGGTTCGGTGGGCTACACCTTC
CASSLIYGSVGYTF
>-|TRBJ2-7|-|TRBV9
TGTGCCAGCAGCTTCCCCCTGATACCCTCGTACGAGCAGTACTTC
CASSFPLIPSYEQYF
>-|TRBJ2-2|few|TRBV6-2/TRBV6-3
TGTGCCAGCAGTTATGCAGGGCCGAGCACAGGGGAGCTGTTTTTT
CASSYAGPSTGELFF
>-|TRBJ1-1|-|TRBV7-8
TGTGCCAGCAGCTTACAGGGGAGGACTGAAGCTTTCTTT
CASSLQGRTEAFF
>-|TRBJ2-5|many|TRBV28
TGTGCCAGCAGCTTAGGGGTGTCACTAGGTGGAGAGACCCAGTACTTC
CASSLGVSLGGETQYF
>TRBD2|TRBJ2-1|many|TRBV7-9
TGTGCCAGCAGCCCGATTAGCGGGAGAAAGCATAATGAGCAGTTCTTC
CASSPISGRKHNEQFF
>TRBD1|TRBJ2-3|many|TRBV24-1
TGTGCCACCAGTGGCCCGGGACAGGGAAAAGATACGCAGTATTTT
CATSGPGQGKDTQYF
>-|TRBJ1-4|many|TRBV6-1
TGTGCCAGCAGCCCTAGGGTCGAGGGGCCTGGGGAAAAACTGTTTTTT
CASSPRVEGPGEKLFF
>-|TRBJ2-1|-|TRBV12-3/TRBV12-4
TGTGCCAGCAGTTTGATCGGCGAGAACTACAATGAGCAGTTCTTC
CASSLIGENYNEQFF
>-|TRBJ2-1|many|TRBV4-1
TGCGCCAGCAGCCAATTAAATATGGTGGCATACAATGAGCAGTTCTTC
CASSQLNMVAYNEQFF